The rows below give T cell receptor beta chains drawn from one sample of a study of T-cell reconstitution after alpha-beta-depleted transplantation in children. Using its own MiXCR run on the PCR reads, TCRdb lists one record per CDR3 protein. The repertoire holds roughly 300,000 distinct CDR3 sequences, with roughly 10% as singletons. Source: peripheral blood, taken 180 days after TCRalphabeta/CD19-depleted stem cell transplant. The receptors were gathered from a male patient between 2 and 9 years old who had a stem cell transplant for chronic granulomatous disease, so the T cells may come from the graft donor. The CDR3 runs from the conserved cysteine through the conserved F or W. The D gene is left open where the match is weak. The size entry is marked missing in some rows and otherwise reads once, few, many or a size class.

V: TRBV12-3/TRBV12-4
size: few
J: TRBJ1-1
D: -
DNA: TGTGCCAGCAGTTCACAGTGGAACACTGAAGCTTTCTTT
CDR3: CASSSQWNTEAFF

V: TRBV6-5
size: many
J: TRBJ2-3
D: -
DNA: TGTGCCAGCAGATCTCAGTGGCCTAGCACAGATACGCAGTATTTT
CDR3: CASRSQWPSTDTQYF

V: TRBV10-3
size: many
J: TRBJ1-2
D: -
DNA: TGTGCCAGCGGTGACAGCTATGGCTACACCTTC
CDR3: CASGDSYGYTF

V: TRBV6-1
size: many
J: TRBJ2-7
D: TRBD1
DNA: TGTGCCAGCAGACCCGACAGGGGCTCCTACGAGCAGTACTTC
CDR3: CASRPDRGSYEQYF

V: TRBV7-9
size: few
J: TRBJ1-5
D: -
DNA: TGTGCCAGCAGCTTAGAAGGGAGCGGGCCCCAGCATTTT
CDR3: CASSLEGSGPQHF

V: TRBV7-8
size: many
J: TRBJ1-2
D: TRBD1
DNA: TGTGCCAGCAGCTTATTGTCAGGGGGTGGCTACACCTTC
CDR3: CASSLLSGGGYTF

V: TRBV9
size: many
J: TRBJ2-3
D: -
DNA: TGTGCCAGCAGCGTAGTTGGCACAGATACGCAGTATTTT
CDR3: CASSVVGTDTQYF

V: TRBV18
size: many
J: TRBJ2-1
D: -
DNA: TGTGCCAGCTCACCACAGAGACATGAGCAGTTCTTC
CDR3: CASSPQRHEQFF

V: TRBV18
size: many
J: TRBJ2-5
D: -
DNA: TGTGCCAGCTCACCACGGCCAGAGACCCAGTACTTC
CDR3: CASSPRPETQYF

V: TRBV20-1
size: few
J: TRBJ1-1
D: -
DNA: TGCAGTGCTAGACCCGACAGGAACCTGGTAGGCGCTGAAGCTTTCTTT
CDR3: CSARPDRNLVGAEAFF

V: TRBV7-8
size: many
J: TRBJ2-3
D: -
DNA: TGTGCCAGCAGCTACAGTAGGGGCACAGATACGCAGTATTTT
CDR3: CASSYSRGTDTQYF

V: TRBV29-1
size: many
J: TRBJ2-1
D: TRBD2
DNA: TGCAGCGTCCGGACTAGCGGGAGGGGCTATGAGCAGTTCTTC
CDR3: CSVRTSGRGYEQFF

V: TRBV5-1
size: many
J: TRBJ1-1
D: -
DNA: TGCGCCAGCAGCGGGGCAGGGTCTAACACTGAAGCTTTCTTT
CDR3: CASSGAGSNTEAFF

V: TRBV4-2
size: many
J: TRBJ2-3
D: -
DNA: TGTGCCAGCAGCCCCATTACTCCCCCGCGACTAGTCGCTAGCACAGATACGCAGTATTTT
CDR3: CASSPITPPRLVASTDTQYF

V: TRBV12-3/TRBV12-4
size: many
J: TRBJ2-1
D: -
DNA: TGTGCCAGCAGTTTATGGGGACCCGGCGGCTACAATGAGCAGTTCTTC
CDR3: CASSLWGPGGYNEQFF

V: TRBV20-1
size: many
J: TRBJ2-1
D: -
DNA: TGCAGTGCTAGACTGGGAAGTTGGCCAGGTGGGGTGGAAGGTGAGCAGTTCTTC
CDR3: CSARLGSWPGGVEGEQFF

V: TRBV29-1
size: many
J: TRBJ2-2
D: -
DNA: TGCAGCGTTGCCCGATCGGGACCGCTCACCGGGGAGCTGTTTTTT
CDR3: CSVARSGPLTGELFF

V: TRBV30
size: few
J: TRBJ2-1
D: TRBD1
DNA: TGTGCCTGGAGCAAAGGGGGCGAAAAGGGCAATGAGCAGTTCTTC
CDR3: CAWSKGGEKGNEQFF

V: TRBV29-1
size: many
J: TRBJ2-3
D: -
DNA: TGCAGCGCGACGAGGGGCGGGATCGGCACAGATACGCAGTATTTT
CDR3: CSATRGGIGTDTQYF

V: TRBV5-1
size: -
J: TRBJ2-1
D: -
DNA: TGCGCCAGCAGCGGGGTCTCATTGAATGAGCAGTTCTTC
CDR3: CASSGVSLNEQFF

V: TRBV28
size: many
J: TRBJ2-2
D: -
DNA: TGTGCCAGCACCGTGAACACCGGGGAGCTGTTTTTT
CDR3: CASTVNTGELFF

V: TRBV28
size: many
J: TRBJ2-3
D: TRBD2
DNA: TGTGCCAGCAGGGAAGCGGGAGATAGCACAGATACGCAGTATTTT
CDR3: CASREAGDSTDTQYF